Listed here is a single T cell receptor (beta chain). The antigen remains undetermined. Trimming removed 3 bases from V and 8 bases from J; junction bases left unmatched: 7. The CDR3 is 14 residues long. Germline CDR1 LGHDT, CDR2 YNNKEL (reference sequence). This sample is drawn from a study of Ad26.COV2.S vaccination and SARS-CoV-2 variants. Study-wide points: Vaccine recipients showed a spike-specific TCR breadth that was higher than in placebo recipients.

Indicated treatment: roughly 19 received Ad26.COV2.S at low or high dose, single or two shots; about 5 received placebo; per-sample allocation not given. Each sample was drawn 63 days after the first injection (of vaccine or placebo). Only in-frame clones appear in the TCRdb table, and some are missing; sequencing was by immunoSEQ multiplex PCR. The sample contains around 400,000 clones, about 83% of which appear only once. The chain recombines TRBV3-1 (or the pseudogene TRBV3-2) with TRBJ2-1; TRBD2 agrees at 7 bases. The source was peripheral blood, collected in a trial of Ad26.COV2.S vaccine versus placebo. The origin of this receptor is a person aged 18-60 years who received the Ad26.COV2.S COVID-19 vaccine or a placebo. CDR3 bases: TGTGCCAGCAGCCACCGCGGGAGTGGTGATGAGCAGTTCTTC. Amino acids: CASSHRGSGDEQFF.